This T cell receptor beta chain was sequenced in a study of blood T cell repertoires in COVID-19. Germline V gene data show CDR1 as MNHEY and CDR2 as SMNVEV (reference sequence). This CDR3 is built from 17 residues. The V and J ends lost 2 bases and 4 bases, in that order; junction bases with no gene match: 10. TCRdb keeps only in-frame clones here, not all; method: immunoSEQ multiplex PCR. The sample consists of 120,000 to 150,000 clones, about nine tenths of them appearing once. J is TRBJ1-2 and V is TRBV27; 10 positions agree with TRBD1. Sequenced sample: peripheral blood. This TCR was sampled from a human donor in a cohort sampled during active COVID-19. CDR3 nucleotide sequence: TGTGCCAGCAGTTTACGTACGGGGACAGGGGTCGGCTATGGCTACACCTTC. Protein product: CASSLRTGTGVGYGYTF.